This TCR beta chain was found in a study of blood T cell repertoires in COVID-19. Study details: The cDNA or gDNA used as material had been derived from T cells, B-cell-depleted T cells, or PBMCs.

Per the original methods: Amplification of reference gene primers was used by the study to estimate nucleated cell counts. The repertoire was sequenced with immunoSEQ multiplex PCR; TCRdb's copy has only in-frame clones and lacks some. V, J and clone size reflect that table, while D and trimming were determined from the DNA. The data show 200,000 to 250,000 clones, approximately 86% seen once. The age range of participants was 18 to 89 years, with residence in 20 to 25 US areas. In assigning cohorts, the study relied on participant-reported clinical history. Sample: PBMCs or T cells enriched from blood (not recorded which). The TCR was taken from a woman between 50 and 59 years old with acute COVID-19.

The DNA of the CDR3 is TGCGCCAGCAGTGATATTACTAGCGGTCACAGCTACAATGAGCAGTTCTTC. Its translation is CASSDITSGHSYNEQFF. The chain uses TRBV10-2 and TRBJ2-1; 8 nucleotides agree with TRBD2. The CDR3 has 17 amino acids. V trimming: 3 bases; J trimming: 3 bases; junction bases outside the gene matches: 10. The V gene's germline CDR1 is WSHSY and CDR2 SAAADI.